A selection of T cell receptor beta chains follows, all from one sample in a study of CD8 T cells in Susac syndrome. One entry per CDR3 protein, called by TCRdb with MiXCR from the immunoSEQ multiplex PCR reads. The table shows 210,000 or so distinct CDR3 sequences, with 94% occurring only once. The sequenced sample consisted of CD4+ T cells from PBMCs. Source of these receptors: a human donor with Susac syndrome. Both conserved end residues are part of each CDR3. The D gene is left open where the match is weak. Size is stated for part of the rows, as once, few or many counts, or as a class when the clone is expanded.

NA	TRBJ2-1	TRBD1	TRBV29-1	CSGQTVGTGVYNEQFF	TGCAGCGGCCAAACAGTCGGGACAGGAGTATACAATGAGCAGTTCTTC
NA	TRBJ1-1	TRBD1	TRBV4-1	CASSQVGRDRPNTEAFF	TGCGCCAGCAGCCAAGTCGGACGGGACAGGCCGAACACTGAAGCTTTCTTT
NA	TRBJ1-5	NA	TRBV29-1	CSVAEGGASQPQHF	TGCAGCGTTGCCGAGGGGGGGGCGAGTCAGCCCCAGCATTTT
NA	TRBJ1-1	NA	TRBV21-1	CASSKFFGDRDGNTEAFF	TGTGCCAGCAGCAAATTTTTCGGGGACAGGGATGGGAACACTGAAGCTTTCTTT
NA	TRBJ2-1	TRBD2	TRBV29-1	CSVVTSGGYNEQFF	TGCAGCGTTGTAACTAGCGGGGGATACAATGAGCAGTTCTTC
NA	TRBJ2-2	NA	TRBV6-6	CASSSGRDQNTGELFF	TGTGCCAGCAGTTCAGGCAGGGACCAGAACACCGGGGAGCTGTTTTTT
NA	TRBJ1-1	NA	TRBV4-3	CASSQTPDRYTEAFF	TGCGCCAGCAGCCAAACCCCAGACAGGTACACTGAAGCTTTCTTT
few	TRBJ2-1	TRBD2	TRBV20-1	CSATRLAGAYNEQFF	TGCAGTGCTACCAGACTAGCGGGGGCCTACAATGAGCAGTTCTTC
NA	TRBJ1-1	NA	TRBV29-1	CSVIGPGRMNTEAFF	TGCAGCGTTATAGGACCGGGACGAATGAACACTGAAGCTTTCTTT
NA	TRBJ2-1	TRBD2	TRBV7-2	CASSSDRTSVRMFF	TGTGCCAGCAGTTCCGATAGGACTAGTGTACGAATGTTCTTC
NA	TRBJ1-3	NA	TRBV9	CASSVAMGSSGNTIYF	TGTGCCAGCAGCGTAGCTATGGGGTCCTCTGGAAACACCATATATTTT
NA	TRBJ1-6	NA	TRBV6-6	CASSSTRVYNSPLHF	TGTGCCAGCAGTTCCACAAGGGTCTATAATTCACCCCTCCACTTT
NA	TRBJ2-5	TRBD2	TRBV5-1	CASAESGGALETQYF	TGCGCCAGCGCAGAGAGCGGGGGGGCCTTAGAGACCCAGTACTTC
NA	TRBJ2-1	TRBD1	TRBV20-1	CSASYRGLNNEQFF	TGCAGTGCTTCGTACAGGGGGCTAAACAATGAGCAGTTCTTC
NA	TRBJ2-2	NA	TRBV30	CAWSASHMNTGELFF	TGTGCCTGGAGTGCGAGTCACATGAACACCGGGGAGCTGTTTTTT
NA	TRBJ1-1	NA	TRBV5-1	CASSPTGPWTEAFF	TGCGCCAGCAGCCCGACAGGTCCATGGACTGAAGCTTTCTTT
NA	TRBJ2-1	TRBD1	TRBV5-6	CASSFGTGGYYNEQFF	TGTGCCAGCAGCTTCGGGACAGGGGGTTACTACAATGAGCAGTTCTTC
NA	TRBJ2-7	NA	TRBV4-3	CASSQDGQSSYEQYF	TGCGCCAGCAGCCAAGATGGACAGAGCTCCTACGAGCAGTACTTC
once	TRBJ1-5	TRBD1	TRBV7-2	CASSTRDRDGQPQHF	TGTGCCAGCAGCACCCGGGACAGGGACGGACAGCCCCAGCATTTT
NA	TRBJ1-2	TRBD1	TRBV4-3	CASSQDWGTVHYGYTF	TGCGCCAGCAGCCAAGATTGGGGGACAGTACACTATGGCTACACCTTC
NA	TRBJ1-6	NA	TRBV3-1	CASSHKADNSPLHF	TGTGCCAGCAGCCACAAAGCGGATAATTCACCCCTCCACTTT
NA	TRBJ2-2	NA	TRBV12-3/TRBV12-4	CASSLDFYTGELFF	TGTGCCAGCAGTTTGGACTTCTACACCGGGGAGCTGTTTTTT
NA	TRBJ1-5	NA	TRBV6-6	CASSMGINQPQHF	TGTGCCAGCAGTATGGGTATCAATCAGCCCCAGCATTTT
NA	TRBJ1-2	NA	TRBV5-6	CASSSIEGYGYTF	TGTGCCAGCTCCAGCATAGAAGGCTATGGCTACACCTTC
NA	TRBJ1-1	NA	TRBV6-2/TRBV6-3	CASTQHGTPLVTEAFF	TGTGCCAGCACCCAACACGGGACACCCTTGGTCACTGAAGCTTTCTTT
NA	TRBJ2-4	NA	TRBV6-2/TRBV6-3	CASSPDRLTKNIQYF	TGTGCCAGCAGTCCCGACAGGTTAACCAAAAACATTCAGTACTTC
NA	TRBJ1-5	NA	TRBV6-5	CASSYSDDRQPQHF	TGTGCCAGCAGTTACTCGGATGATCGGCAGCCCCAGCATTTT
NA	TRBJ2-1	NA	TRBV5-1	CASSLKAATYNEQFF	TGCGCCAGCAGCTTAAAAGCGGCGACCTACAATGAGCAGTTCTTC
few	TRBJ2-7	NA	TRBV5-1	CASSHNNARSEQYF	TGCGCCAGCAGCCACAACAACGCGAGAAGCGAGCAGTACTTC
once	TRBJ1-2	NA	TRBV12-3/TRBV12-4	CASSFQTENYGYTF	TGTGCCAGCAGTTTCCAGACAGAGAACTATGGCTACACCTTC